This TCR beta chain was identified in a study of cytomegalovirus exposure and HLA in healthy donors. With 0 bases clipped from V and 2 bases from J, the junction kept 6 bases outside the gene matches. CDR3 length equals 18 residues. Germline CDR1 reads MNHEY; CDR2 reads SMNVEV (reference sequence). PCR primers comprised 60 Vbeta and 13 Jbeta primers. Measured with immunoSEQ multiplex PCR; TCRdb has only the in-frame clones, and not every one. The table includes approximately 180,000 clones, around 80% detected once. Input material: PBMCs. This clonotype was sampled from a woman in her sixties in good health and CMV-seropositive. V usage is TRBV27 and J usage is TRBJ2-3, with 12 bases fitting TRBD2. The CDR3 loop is CASSLSKLAGGYTDTQYF. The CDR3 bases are TGTGCCAGCAGTTTATCGAAACTAGCGGGGGGCTACACAGATACGCAGTATTTT.